Each of the 18 T cell receptor beta chains below was sequenced from the same sample in a study of blood T cell repertoires in COVID-19. Assay used: immunoSEQ multiplex PCR; TCRdb lists only in-frame clones, some missing. This sample has 250,000 or so clones; nearly 90% occur once, and the top ten carry 2.1%. Sequencing was performed on peripheral blood. Receptors were obtained from a woman in her sixties or seventies with COVID-19, enrolled during active disease.

This chain's CDR3 is CASSPSGGAPDTQYF. CDR3 nucleotide sequence: TGTGCCAGCAGCCCGAGCGGGGGGGCCCCAGATACGCAGTATTTT. The chain recombines TRBV3-1 (or the pseudogene TRBV3-2) with TRBJ2-3, with 10 bases matching TRBD2. Germline V gene lookup returns CDR1 LGHDT and CDR2 YNNKEL (reference sequence). The CDR3 totals 15 residues. With 4 bases clipped from V and 4 bases from J, the junction kept 5 bases outside the gene matches.

CDR3 bases: TGTGCCAGCAGTGGGAGCTGGACAGGGGGTCTTGAAAAACTGTTTTTT. Its translation is CASSGSWTGGLEKLFF. The chain couples TRBV6-1 to TRBJ1-4; 10 nucleotides match TRBD1. Germline CDR1 and CDR2: MNHNS and SASEGT. The V and J ends lost 4 bases and 7 bases, in that order; junction bases with no gene match: 9. This CDR3 has 16 amino acids.

As concerns this clone: The germline gene is not matched at one end of the junction; a read error may be the cause. The CDR3 reads CASSPGTGGWETQYF. DNA for the CDR3: TGTGCTAGCAGCCCTGGTACAGGGGGTTGGGAGACCCAGTACTTC. The chain couples TRBV7-7 to TRBJ2-5, with TRBD1 identical over 8 bases. In germline, CDR1 is SSHAT, CDR2 FNYEAQ (reference sequence). The CDR3 is made up of 15 amino acids.

CDR3 coding DNA: TGTGCCAGCAGCCAAGAAAGGGACAGCCGCCACTCTGGAAACACCATATATTTT. Translation: CASSQERDSRHSGNTIYF. J is TRBJ1-3 and V is TRBV3-1 (or the pseudogene TRBV3-2); 7 bases map to TRBD1. The CDR3 runs 18 residues. CDR1 and CDR2 (germline): LGHDT, YNNKEL (reference sequence). The ends lost 0 bases at V and 0 bases at J; junction bases unmatched: 8.

The V call is TRBV9, the J call TRBJ1-5, with 7 nucleotides matching TRBD1. The CDR3 loop spans 13 amino acids. Germline V CDR1 and CDR2: SGDLS, YYNGEE. Trimming cost V 4 bases and J 6 bases; bases outside gene matches: 4. In DNA form, the CDR3 reads TGTGCCAGCAGCTCAGGGGGAGGTCAGCCCCAGCATTTT. Translated, it gives CASSSGGGQPQHF.

The genes are TRBV18 and TRBJ1-1, with D possibly TRBD1 on 5 matching bases. CDR3 length: 14 amino acids. V dropped 5 bases and J dropped 1 base, with 11 bases sitting between them. Germline CDR1 KGHSH, CDR2 LQKENI. The CDR3 sequence: CASSSAGQNTEAFF. The CDR3 nucleotides read TGTGCCAGCTCATCCGCCGGACAGAACACTGAAGCTTTCTTT.

The rearrangement uses TRBV3-1 (or the pseudogene TRBV3-2) and TRBJ2-7; D is unclear. The V gene's germline CDR1 is LGHDT and CDR2 YNNKEL (reference sequence). The CDR3 sequence is 14 residues long. The V and J ends lost 4 bases and 6 bases respectively, with 16 bases between them. The CDR3 loop reads CASSPDPLSSEQYF. The CDR3 DNA reads as TGTGCCAGCAGCCCAGACCCCTTATCTTCCGAGCAGTACTTC.

This chain connects TRBV6-5 to TRBJ1-2; D is ambiguous. The CDR3 runs 13 residues. Trimming cost V 5 bases and J 4 bases, with 11 bases left between them. Per germline, CDR1 MNHEY and CDR2 SVGAGI. CDR3 sequence: CASSPNSFYGYTF. As DNA, the CDR3 is TGTGCCAGCAGTCCAAACAGTTTCTATGGCTACACCTTC.

Remarks on this clone: The sample carries other DNA sequences with the same CDR3. This chain connects TRBV7-9 to TRBJ1-2, with D possibly being TRBD1 (6 bases). The CDR3 covers 14 residues. V lost 3 bases and J 0 bases, leaving 8 bases between the germline ends. Germline V gene sequence: CDR1 SEHNR, CDR2 FQNEAQ (reference sequence). The CDR3 region has the DNA TGTGCCAGCAGCTTGACAGGATCTAACTATGGCTACACCTTC. Translation: CASSLTGSNYGYTF.

The chain combines TRBV5-1 with TRBJ2-5; 8 nucleotides agree with TRBD1. V gave up 3 bases and J gave up 6 bases; unmatched junction bases: 10. The CDR3 length is 15 residues. Germline CDR1 and CDR2: SGHRS and YFSETQ. CDR3 protein: CASSYVPGGTQTQYF. The CDR3 DNA follows: TGCGCCAGCAGCTATGTACCAGGGGGCACGCAGACCCAGTACTTC.

V usage is TRBV9 and J usage is TRBJ2-7; D is possibly TRBD2 (6 bases). There are 14 residues in the CDR3. The V end lost 0 bases, the J end lost 2 bases, and 9 bases lay between the germline ends. Looked up from germline, CDR1 is SGDLS and CDR2 is YYNGEE. The CDR3 DNA sequence: TGTGCCAGCAGCGTAGGGCCGGGAGCCTACGAGCAGTACTTC. The encoded protein is CASSVGPGAYEQYF.

V and J are TRBV2 and TRBJ2-7; TRBD1 is a possible D gene (7 bases). CDR1 and CDR2 (germline): SNHLY, FYNNEI. The CDR3 has 11 amino acids. The V gene lost 10 bases and the J gene lost 7 bases, with 14 bases spanning the gap. The chain's CDR3 is CATLTGREQYF. CDR3 coding DNA: TGTGCCACACTGACAGGGAGGGAGCAGTACTTC. Using reference TRBV2 and TRBJ2-7 for the parts outside the CDR3, the full variable domain is EPEVTQTPSHQVTQMGQEVILRCVPISNHLYFYWYRQILGQKVEFLVSFYNNEISEKSEIFDDQFSVERPDGSNFTLKIRSTKLEDSAMYFCATLTGREQYFGPGTRLTVT.

The chain carries TRBV5-1 and TRBJ1-4; 10 bases match TRBD1. The CDR3 has 14 amino acids. The ends lost 7 bases at V and 5 bases at J; junction bases unmatched: 5. Looked up from germline, CDR1 is SGHRS and CDR2 is YFSETQ. The CDR3 nucleotides are TGCGCCAGCGCCACGGGACAGGGGAATGAAAAACTGTTTTTT. Its protein is CASATGQGNEKLFF.

The V call is TRBV7-3, the J call TRBJ2-1, with D possibly being TRBD1 (5 bases). Germline lookup yields CDR1 SGHTA and CDR2 FQGTGA. There are 13 residues in the CDR3. Trimming left V 3 bases short and J 9 bases short, with 12 bases between. This chain's CDR3 is CASSFATQGEQFF. CDR3 coding DNA: TGTGCCAGCAGCTTTGCGACCCAGGGTGAGCAGTTCTTC.

The rearrangement links TRBV30 to TRBJ1-1; D not resolved. Germline CDR1 is GTSNPN and CDR2 is SVGIG (reference sequence). The V end lost 0 bases, the J end lost 2 bases, and 10 bases lay between the germline ends. This CDR3 contains 14 residues. CDR3 DNA sequence: TGTGCCTGGAGTGTTACCAGGTTTAACACTGAAGCTTTCTTT. Amino acid sequence: CAWSVTRFNTEAFF.

The chain joins TRBV19 to TRBJ2-3; tentative D call: TRBD1 (5 bases). The V end lost 7 bases, the J end lost 5 bases, and 13 bases lay between the germline ends. This CDR3 region has 13 residues. CDR1 and CDR2 (germline): LNHDA, SQIVND (reference sequence). CDR3 residues: CASNSRAGDTQYF. In nucleotides, the CDR3 is TGTGCCAGTAACTCCAGGGCTGGAGATACGCAGTATTTT. Full variable domain (rest looked up from reference TRBV19 and TRBJ2-3): DGGITQSPKYLFRKEGQNVTLSCEQNLNHDAMYWYRQDPGQGLRLIYYSQIVNDFQKGDIAEGYSVSREKKESFPLTVTSAQKNPTAFYLCASNSRAGDTQYFGPGTRLTVL.

Remarks on this clone: Other DNA sequences of this sample code for an identical CDR3. The chain has TRBV4-3 and TRBJ1-2, with 7 bases matching TRBD1. The V segment lost 4 bases and the J segment 3 bases; nucleotides outside the gene matches: 2. The CDR3 consists of 13 residues. CDR1 LGHNA and CDR2 YSLEER come from the germline V gene. The CDR3 DNA is TGCGCCAGCAGCCGAGGGACAGACTATGGCTACACCTTC. It specifies CASSRGTDYGYTF.

This clone occurred a few times. The V gene is TRBV27, the J gene TRBJ1-2, with 8 bases matching TRBD1. Trimming cost V 6 bases and J 4 bases; bases outside gene matches: 16. Per germline, CDR1 MNHEY and CDR2 SMNVEV (reference sequence). This CDR3 region has 17 residues. This chain's CDR3 is CASRTLTGTGNLYGYTF. In DNA form, the CDR3 reads TGTGCCAGCAGAACCCTCACGGGGACAGGAAATCTCTATGGCTACACCTTC.